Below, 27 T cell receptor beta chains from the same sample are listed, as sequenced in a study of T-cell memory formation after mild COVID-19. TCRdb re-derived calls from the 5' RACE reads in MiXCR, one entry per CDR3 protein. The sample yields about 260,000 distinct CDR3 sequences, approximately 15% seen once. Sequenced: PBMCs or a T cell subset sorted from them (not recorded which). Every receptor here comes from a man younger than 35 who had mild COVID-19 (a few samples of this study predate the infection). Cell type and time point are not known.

CDR3 nucleotides: TGTGCCACCAGTGTCCAGGACAGGGAGGCCGGGGAGCTGTTTTTT. Its protein product is CATSVQDREAGELFF. V gene TRBV24-1 combines with J gene TRBJ2-2; 8 nucleotides agree with TRBD1. Trimming cost V 5 bases and J 6 bases; bases outside gene matches: 7. This CDR3 contains 15 residues. The germline V gene encodes CDR1 KGHDR and CDR2 SFDVKD.

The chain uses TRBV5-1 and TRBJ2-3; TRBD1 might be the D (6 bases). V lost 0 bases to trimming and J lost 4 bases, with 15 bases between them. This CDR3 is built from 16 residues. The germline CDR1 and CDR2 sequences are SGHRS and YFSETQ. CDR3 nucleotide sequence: TGCGCCAGCAGCTTGGGCCCGCAGGGGAGTTCAGATACGCAGTATTTT. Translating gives CASSLGPQGSSDTQYF.

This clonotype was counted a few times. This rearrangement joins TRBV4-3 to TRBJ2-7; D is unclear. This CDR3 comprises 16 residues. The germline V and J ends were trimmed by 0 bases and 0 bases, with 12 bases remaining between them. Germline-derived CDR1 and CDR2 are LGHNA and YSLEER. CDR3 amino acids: CASSQDRGVPSYEQYF. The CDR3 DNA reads TGCGCCAGCAGCCAAGATCGTGGGGTACCCTCCTACGAGCAGTACTTC.

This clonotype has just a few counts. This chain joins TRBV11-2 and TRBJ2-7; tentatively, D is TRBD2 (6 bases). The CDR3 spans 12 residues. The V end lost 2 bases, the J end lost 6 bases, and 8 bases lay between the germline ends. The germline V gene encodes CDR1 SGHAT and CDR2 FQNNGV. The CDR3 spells CASSLLGGEQYV. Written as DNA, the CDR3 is TGTGCCAGCAGCTTATTGGGGGGCGAGCAGTACGTC.

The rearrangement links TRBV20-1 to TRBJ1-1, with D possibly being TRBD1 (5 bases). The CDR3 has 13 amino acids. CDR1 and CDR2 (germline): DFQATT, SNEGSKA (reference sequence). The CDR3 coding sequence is TGCAGGGGGGGGATGGCGGTGAACACTGAAGCTTTCTTT. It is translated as CRGGMAVNTEAFF.

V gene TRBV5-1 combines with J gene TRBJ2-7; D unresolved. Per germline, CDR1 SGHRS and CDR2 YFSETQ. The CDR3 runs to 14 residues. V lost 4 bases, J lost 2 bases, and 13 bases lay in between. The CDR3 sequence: CASSPPQTTYEQYF. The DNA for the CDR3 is TGCGCCAGCAGCCCACCACAGACCACCTACGAGCAGTACTTC.

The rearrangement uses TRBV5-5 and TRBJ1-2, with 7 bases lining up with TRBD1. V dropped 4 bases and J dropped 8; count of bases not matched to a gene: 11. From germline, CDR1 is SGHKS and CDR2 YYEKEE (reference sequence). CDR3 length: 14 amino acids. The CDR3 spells CASSIQGREGGYTF. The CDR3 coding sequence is TGTGCCAGCAGCATACAGGGGCGGGAAGGCGGCTACACCTTC.

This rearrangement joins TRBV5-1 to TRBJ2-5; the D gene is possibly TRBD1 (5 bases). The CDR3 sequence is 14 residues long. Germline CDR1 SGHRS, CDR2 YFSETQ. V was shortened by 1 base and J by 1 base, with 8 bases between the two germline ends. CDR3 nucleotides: TGCGCCAGCAGCTTGCGCAGGGTCCAAGAGACCCAGTACTTC. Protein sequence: CASSLRRVQETQYF.

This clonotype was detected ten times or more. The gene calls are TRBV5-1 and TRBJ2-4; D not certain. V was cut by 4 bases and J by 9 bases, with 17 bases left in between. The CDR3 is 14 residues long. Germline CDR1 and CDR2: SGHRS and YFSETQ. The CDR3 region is CASSPGGPFPIQYF. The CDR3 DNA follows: TGCGCCAGCAGCCCCGGTGGACCTTTCCCCATTCAGTACTTC.

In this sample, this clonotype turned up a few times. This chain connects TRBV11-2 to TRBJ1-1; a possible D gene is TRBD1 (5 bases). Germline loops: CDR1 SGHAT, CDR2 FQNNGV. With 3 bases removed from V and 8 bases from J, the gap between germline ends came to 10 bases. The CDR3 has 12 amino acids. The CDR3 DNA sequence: TGTGCCAGCAGCTTTTTAGGACACGAAGCTTTCTTT. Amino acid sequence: CASSFLGHEAFF.

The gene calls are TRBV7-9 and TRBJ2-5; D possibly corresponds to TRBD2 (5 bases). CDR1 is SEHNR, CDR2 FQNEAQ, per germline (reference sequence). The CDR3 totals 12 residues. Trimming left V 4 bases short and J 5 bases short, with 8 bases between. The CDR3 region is CASSSEVETQYF. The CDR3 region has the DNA TGTGCCAGCAGCTCGGAGGTGGAGACCCAGTACTTC.

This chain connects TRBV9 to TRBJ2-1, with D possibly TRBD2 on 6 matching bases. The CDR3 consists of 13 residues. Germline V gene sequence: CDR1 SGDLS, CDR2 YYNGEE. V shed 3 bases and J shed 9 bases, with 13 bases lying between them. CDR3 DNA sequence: TGTGCCAGCAGCGGTTCGTGGGGAGGTGAGCAGTTCTTC. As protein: CASSGSWGGEQFF. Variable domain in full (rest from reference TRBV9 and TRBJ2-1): DSGVTQTPKHLITATGQRVTLRCSPRSGDLSVYWYQQSLDQGLQFLIQYYNGEERAKGNILERFSAQQFPDLHSELNLSSLELGDSALYFCASSGSWGGEQFFGPGTRLTVL.

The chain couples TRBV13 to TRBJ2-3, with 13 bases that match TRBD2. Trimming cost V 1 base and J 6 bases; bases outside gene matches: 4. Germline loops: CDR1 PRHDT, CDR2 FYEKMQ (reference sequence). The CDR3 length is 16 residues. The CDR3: CASSLAGLAGVDTQYF. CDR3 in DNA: TGTGCCAGCAGCTTAGCCGGACTAGCGGGGGTGGATACGCAGTATTTT.

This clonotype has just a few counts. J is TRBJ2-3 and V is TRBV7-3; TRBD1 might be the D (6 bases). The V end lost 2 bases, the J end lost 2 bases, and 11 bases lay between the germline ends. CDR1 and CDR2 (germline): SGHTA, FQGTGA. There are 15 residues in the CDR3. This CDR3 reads CASSLVAGDTDTQYF. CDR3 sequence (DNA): TGTGCCAGCAGCTTAGTCGCAGGGGACACAGATACGCAGTATTTT.

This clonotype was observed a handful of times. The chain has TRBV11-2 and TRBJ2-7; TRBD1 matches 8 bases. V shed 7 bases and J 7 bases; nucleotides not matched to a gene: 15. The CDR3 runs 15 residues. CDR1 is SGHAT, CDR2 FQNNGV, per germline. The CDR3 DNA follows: TGTGCCAGCATCCCCCTGCCCAGGGGGCGAAAAGAGCAGTACTTC. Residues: CASIPLPRGRKEQYF.

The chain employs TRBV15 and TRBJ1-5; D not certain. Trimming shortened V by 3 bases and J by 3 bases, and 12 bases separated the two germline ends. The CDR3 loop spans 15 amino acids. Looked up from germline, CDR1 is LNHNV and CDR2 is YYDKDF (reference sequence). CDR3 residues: CATSSRGGFNQPQHF. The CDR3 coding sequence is TGTGCCACCAGCAGTCGGGGTGGATTCAATCAGCCCCAGCATTTT.

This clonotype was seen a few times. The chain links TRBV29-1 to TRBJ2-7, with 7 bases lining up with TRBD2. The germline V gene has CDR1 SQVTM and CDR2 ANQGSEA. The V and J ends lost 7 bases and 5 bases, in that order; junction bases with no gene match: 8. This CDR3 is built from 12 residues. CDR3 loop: CSAGGGYDEQYF. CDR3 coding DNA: TGCAGCGCTGGCGGGGGTTACGACGAGCAGTACTTC.

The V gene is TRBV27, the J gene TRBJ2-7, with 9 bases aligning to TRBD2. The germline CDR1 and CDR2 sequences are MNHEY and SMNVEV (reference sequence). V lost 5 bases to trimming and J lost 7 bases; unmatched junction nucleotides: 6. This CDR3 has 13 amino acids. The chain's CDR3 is CASSRGTSLEQYF. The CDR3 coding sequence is TGTGCCAGCAGTCGTGGGACTAGCTTAGAGCAGTACTTC.

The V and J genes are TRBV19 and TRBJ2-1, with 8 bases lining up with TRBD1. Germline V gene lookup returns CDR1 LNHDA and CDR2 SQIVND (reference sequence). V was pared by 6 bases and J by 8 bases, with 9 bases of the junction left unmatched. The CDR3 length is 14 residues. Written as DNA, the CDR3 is TGTGCCAGTAGCCTCGGACAGGGCGTATATGAGCAGTTCTTC. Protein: CASSLGQGVYEQFF.

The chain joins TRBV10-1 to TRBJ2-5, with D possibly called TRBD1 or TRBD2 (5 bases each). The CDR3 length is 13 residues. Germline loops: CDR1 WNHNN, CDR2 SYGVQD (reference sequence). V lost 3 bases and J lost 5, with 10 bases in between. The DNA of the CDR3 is TGCGCCAGCAGTGAATCGGGGCGGGAGACCCAGTACTTC. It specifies CASSESGRETQYF.

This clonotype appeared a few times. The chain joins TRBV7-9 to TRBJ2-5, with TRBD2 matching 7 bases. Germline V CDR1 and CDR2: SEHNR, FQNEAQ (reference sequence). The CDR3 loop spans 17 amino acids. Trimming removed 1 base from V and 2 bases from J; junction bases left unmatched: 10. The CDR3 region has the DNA TGTGCCAGCAGCTTAGGAAGGGCCCGGGGGGATCAAGAGACCCAGTACTTC. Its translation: CASSLGRARGDQETQYF.

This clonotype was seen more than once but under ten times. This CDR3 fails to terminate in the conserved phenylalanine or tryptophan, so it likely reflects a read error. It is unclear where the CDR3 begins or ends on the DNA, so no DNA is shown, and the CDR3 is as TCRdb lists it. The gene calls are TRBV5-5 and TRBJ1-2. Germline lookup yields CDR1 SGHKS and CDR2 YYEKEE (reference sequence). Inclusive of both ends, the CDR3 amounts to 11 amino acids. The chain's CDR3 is CASSLAATVVV.

CDR3 in DNA: TGTGCCAGCACCTCTGTGGGGGAGCAGTACTTC. It specifies CASTSVGEQYF. J is TRBJ2-7 and V is TRBV27; D is undetermined. The germline V and J ends were trimmed by 7 bases and 7 bases, with 11 bases remaining between them. The CDR3 contains 11 residues. Looked up from germline, CDR1 is MNHEY and CDR2 is SMNVEV (reference sequence).

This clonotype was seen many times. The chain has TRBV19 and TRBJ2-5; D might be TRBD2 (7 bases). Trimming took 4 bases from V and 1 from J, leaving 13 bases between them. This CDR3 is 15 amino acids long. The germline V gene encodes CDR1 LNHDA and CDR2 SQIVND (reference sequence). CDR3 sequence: CASSRGRGAQETQYF. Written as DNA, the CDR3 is TGTGCCAGTAGTAGGGGCCGGGGGGCCCAAGAGACCCAGTACTTC.

DNA for the CDR3: TGTGCCAGCAGTATAATGGGGGGATATTCACCCCTCCACTTT. Translated: CASSIMGGYSPLHF. This chain links TRBV6-5 with TRBJ1-6, with a weak D call TRBD1 (5 bases). V was cut by 5 bases and J by 8 bases, with 13 bases left in between. The CDR3 is 14 residues long. Germline CDR1 is MNHEY and CDR2 is SVGAGI.

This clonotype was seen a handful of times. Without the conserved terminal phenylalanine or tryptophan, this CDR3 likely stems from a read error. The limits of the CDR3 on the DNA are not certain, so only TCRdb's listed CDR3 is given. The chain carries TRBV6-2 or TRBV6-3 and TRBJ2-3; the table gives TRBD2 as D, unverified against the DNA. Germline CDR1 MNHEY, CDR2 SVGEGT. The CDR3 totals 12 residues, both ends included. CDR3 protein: CASRRLAGVVSL.

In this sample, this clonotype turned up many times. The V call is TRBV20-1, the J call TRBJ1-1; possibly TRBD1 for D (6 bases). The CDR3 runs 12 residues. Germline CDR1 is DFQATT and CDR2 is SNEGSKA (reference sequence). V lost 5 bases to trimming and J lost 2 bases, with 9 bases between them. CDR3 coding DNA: TGCAGTGCTCAACAGGGTAACACTGAAGCTTTCTTT. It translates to CSAQQGNTEAFF.